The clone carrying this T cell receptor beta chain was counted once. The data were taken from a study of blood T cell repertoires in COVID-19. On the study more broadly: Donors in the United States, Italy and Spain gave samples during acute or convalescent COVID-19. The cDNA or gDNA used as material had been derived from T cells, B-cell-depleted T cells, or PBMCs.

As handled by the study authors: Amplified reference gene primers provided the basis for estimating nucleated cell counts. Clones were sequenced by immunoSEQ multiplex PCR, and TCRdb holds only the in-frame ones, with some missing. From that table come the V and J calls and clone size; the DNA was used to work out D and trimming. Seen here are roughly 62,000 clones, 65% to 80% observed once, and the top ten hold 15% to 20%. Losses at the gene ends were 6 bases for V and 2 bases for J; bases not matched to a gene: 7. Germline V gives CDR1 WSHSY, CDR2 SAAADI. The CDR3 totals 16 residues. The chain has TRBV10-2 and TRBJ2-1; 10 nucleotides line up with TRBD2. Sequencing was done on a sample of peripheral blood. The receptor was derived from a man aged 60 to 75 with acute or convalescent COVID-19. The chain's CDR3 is CASREPGLATYNEQFF. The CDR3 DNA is TGCGCCAGCAGAGAGCCGGGACTAGCGACCTACAATGAGCAGTTCTTC.